This TCR beta chain was captured in a study of response to subunit inactivated influenza vaccine. This clonotype came up many times. Per germline, CDR1 DFQATT and CDR2 SNEGSKA (reference sequence). The CDR3 length is 15 residues. Trimming took 6 bases from V and 3 from J, leaving 21 bases between them. TCRdb processed the RT-PCR reads anew with MiXCR; each CDR3 protein has one entry. In the table there are about 620,000 distinct CDR3 sequences, roughly 12% of which are singletons. The data were also submitted as part of a second study, on T cells expressing NK-cell markers. That work contributes: Generation of TCR beta cDNA was performed by 5'RACE template switching incorporating UMIs. Sorted T-cell subsets CD3+CD56+NKG2C+, CD3+CD56+NKG2C- and CD3+CD56-NKG2C+ were TCR beta-sequenced. Eight donors were sequenced, of whom seven were HCMV-seropositive, while the remaining one was HCMV-seronegative. Among CD8+ T cells from six donors, dominant NKG2C+ clonotypes accounted for roughly 1.0-7.0%.

Material: PBMCs from blood, obtained on the day of vaccination. This receptor was identified in a middle-aged man who received an inactivated influenza vaccine. The J gene is TRBJ2-7, the V gene TRBV20-1; D is possibly TRBD2 (5 bases). CDR3 DNA sequence: TGCAGTGCCACGGATTCGGGGAAGTCACTCTACGAGCAGTACTTC. Its translation is CSATDSGKSLYEQYF.